This T cell receptor (beta chain) comes out of a study of T cell responses to AZD1222 COVID-19 vaccine. General observations from the study: Compared with day 0, the breadth and depth of the Spike-specific TCR repertoire rose significantly after two doses of AZD1222. The study reported that nearly half of spike-specific TCRs target unmutated variant regions.

About this clone: Its antigen remains unknown.

Only in-frame clones appear in the TCRdb table, and some are missing; sequencing was by immunoSEQ multiplex PCR. Among roughly 200,000 clones listed, just over 90% were seen once. The V segment lost 7 bases and the J segment 0 bases; nucleotides outside the gene matches: 6. Germline values: CDR1 MGHRA, CDR2 YSYEKL. CDR3 length: 16 amino acids. Sequencing was performed on peripheral blood, taken on day 0 of MenACWY control vaccination. The TCR sequence derives from an adult in good health. The chain joins TRBV4-1 to TRBJ1-6; TRBD1 matches 7 bases. CDR3 bases: TGCGCCAGCAACAAACAGGGGAGCTCCTATAATTCACCCCTCCACTTT. Translating gives CASNKQGSSYNSPLHF.